The sequence of this T cell receptor (beta chain) was determined in a study of T-cell reconstitution after alpha-beta-depleted transplantation in children. The CDR3 has 16 amino acids. The V gene's germline CDR1 is DFQATT and CDR2 SNEGSKA (reference sequence). Trimming removed 0 bases from V and 0 bases from J, with 11 bases in between. Unique molecular identifiers featured in how the TCRbeta library was prepared. TCRdb fed the PCR reads into MiXCR, producing one record per CDR3 protein. The table includes some 200,000 distinct CDR3 sequences, 11% detected once. The receptor was derived from a child younger than two with acute myeloid leukemia, due to receive a stem cell transplant. The V gene is TRBV20-1, the J gene TRBJ2-2, with D possibly TRBD1 on 5 matching bases. Source: PBMCs, taken before TCRalphabeta/CD19-depleted stem cell transplant. The CDR3 here is CSARDAKQANTGELFF. CDR3 bases: TGCAGTGCTAGAGATGCCAAACAGGCGAACACCGGGGAGCTGTTTTTT.